Listed below are T cell receptor beta chains from one sample, sequenced in a study of T cell repertoires in cytomegalovirus infection. MiXCR, run by TCRdb on the reads, gives a single entry per CDR3 protein. The sample shows under 150,000 distinct CDR3 sequences, approximately 8.8% of them seen only once. Sequencing was performed on PBMCs. These receptors were collected from a human donor in good health (CMV status not recorded). Some clones in this sample may be carry-over from other donors' samples. The CDR3 runs from the conserved cysteine through the conserved F or W. A D gene is named only where the DNA matches it firmly. A clone size is listed for some rows: how often the clone was seen (once, few, many), or a class if it is expanded.

clone_size	d_call	v_call	j_call	cdr3_aa	cdr3_nt
many	.	TRBV2	TRBJ1-1	CASRPGQTRAEAFF	TGTGCCAGCAGACCGGGGCAGACTCGCGCTGAAGCTTTCTTT
many	TRBD1	TRBV7-9	TRBJ2-7	CASSPADRVAYEQYF	TGTGCCAGCAGCCCCGCTGACAGGGTCGCCTACGAGCAGTACTTC
many	.	TRBV7-3	TRBJ2-7	CASSLTRASSYEQYF	TGTGCCAGCAGCTTAACCAGGGCCAGCTCCTACGAGCAGTACTTC
many	TRBD2	TRBV4-1	TRBJ2-3	CASSQSEVAGGQDTQYF	TGCGCCAGCAGCCAAAGTGAGGTAGCGGGGGGGCAGGATACGCAGTATTTT
.	.	TRBV2	TRBJ2-5	CASSLSASTDDQYF	TGTGCCAGCAGCTTATCCGCTTCCACGGATGACCAGTACTTC
.	.	TRBV5-1	TRBJ2-3	CASSLEGSTDTQYF	TGCGCCAGCAGCTTGGAAGGCAGCACAGATACGCAGTATTTT
many	TRBD1	TRBV7-2	TRBJ1-2	CASRPGTENYGYTF	TGTGCCAGCAGGCCCGGGACAGAGAACTATGGCTACACCTTC
many	TRBD1	TRBV7-9	TRBJ2-5	CASSSDRGNQETQYF	TGTGCCAGCAGCTCGGACAGGGGGAACCAAGAGACCCAGTACTTC
.	.	TRBV3-1	TRBJ2-3	CASSRTWLGDTQYF	TGTGCCAGCAGCCGGACTTGGCTAGGAGATACGCAGTATTTT
few	TRBD1	TRBV6-1	TRBJ1-6	CASSSRTGGRSPLHF	TGTGCCAGCAGTTCCCGGACAGGGGGTCGATCACCCCTCCACTTT
many	TRBD1	TRBV28	TRBJ2-7	CASSRWTGSYEQYF	TGTGCCAGCAGCCGATGGACAGGGTCCTACGAGCAGTACTTC
.	.	TRBV6-6	TRBJ2-7	CASSSGQASVQYF	TGTGCCAGCAGTTCGGGACAAGCCTCCGTGCAGTACTTC
many	.	TRBV12-3/TRBV12-4	TRBJ2-1	CASTGAARQFF	TGTGCCAGCACCGGGGCCGCAAGGCAGTTCTTC
.	.	TRBV18	TRBJ2-3	CASSRGANTDTQYF	TGTGCCAGCTCCCGGGGGGCAAACACAGATACGCAGTATTTT
.	.	TRBV2	TRBJ1-1	CASSDPGVGTEAFF	TGTGCCAGCAGTGACCCAGGGGTTGGGACTGAAGCTTTCTTT
few	TRBD1	TRBV29-1	TRBJ1-2	CSGGQGDYGYTF	TGCAGCGGCGGGCAGGGGGACTATGGCTACACCTTC
many	.	TRBV29-1	TRBJ1-1	CSALGRLDRTEAFF	TGCAGCGCCCTCGGACGCCTTGACAGGACTGAAGCTTTCTTT
many	.	TRBV12-3/TRBV12-4	TRBJ1-1	CASSFEGTEAFF	TGTGCCAGCAGTTTTGAGGGCACTGAAGCTTTCTTT
.	TRBD1	TRBV29-1	TRBJ2-2	CSVGDRATGELFF	TGCAGCGTTGGGGACAGAGCCACCGGGGAGCTGTTTTTT
many	.	TRBV20-1	TRBJ2-3	CSAIASGSNTDTQYF	TGCAGTGCAATAGCAAGCGGTTCAAACACAGATACGCAGTATTTT
.	.	TRBV4-1	TRBJ1-1	CASSQRSSRESTEAFF	TGCGCCAGCAGCCAAAGGAGTAGTCGGGAGAGCACTGAAGCTTTCTTT
few	.	TRBV5-4	TRBJ2-1	CASRSDSYNEQFF	TGTGCCAGCCGCTCAGATTCCTACAATGAGCAGTTCTTC
many	.	TRBV2	TRBJ2-1	CASSEGPTSYNEQFF	TGTGCCAGCAGTGAAGGGCCTACCTCCTACAATGAGCAGTTCTTC
.	.	TRBV19	TRBJ2-2	CASSRDRAPNTGELFF	TGTGCCAGTAGTCGAGACCGGGCCCCGAACACCGGGGAGCTGTTTTTT
many	TRBD2	TRBV28	TRBJ2-3	CASTGTSGGAKDTQYF	TGTGCCAGCACCGGGACTAGCGGGGGGGCAAAAGATACGCAGTATTTT
few	.	TRBV29-1	TRBJ1-2	CSVGSRGKYGYTF	TGCAGCGTTGGTTCCAGGGGTAAATATGGCTACACCTTC
many	.	TRBV7-8	TRBJ2-5	CASSSRLRETQYF	TGTGCCAGCAGCTCACGGTTGCGGGAGACCCAGTACTTC
.	TRBD2	TRBV7-9	TRBJ2-2	CASSLRGGGRAAGELFF	TGTGCCAGCAGCTTACGAGGTGGCGGGAGGGCGGCCGGGGAGCTGTTTTTT
many	TRBD2	TRBV12-3/TRBV12-4	TRBJ2-1	CASSPGLAGGGEQFF	TGTGCCAGCAGTCCGGGACTAGCGGGAGGTGGTGAGCAGTTCTTC
many	.	TRBV12-3/TRBV12-4	TRBJ2-7	CASSFLQGPYEQYF	TGTGCCAGCAGTTTTCTACAGGGTCCCTACGAGCAGTACTTC
many	TRBD2	TRBV7-9	TRBJ2-1	CASSALDGGARNEQFF	TGTGCCAGCAGCGCCCTAGACGGGGGGGCGCGCAATGAGCAGTTCTTC
.	.	TRBV4-2	TRBJ1-1	CASSQETENTEAFF	TGTGCCAGCAGCCAGGAGACAGAGAACACTGAAGCTTTCTTT
many	.	TRBV7-6	TRBJ1-1	CASSYARNTEAFF	TGTGCCAGCAGCTATGCAAGGAACACTGAAGCTTTCTTT
.	.	TRBV3-1	TRBJ2-2	CASSQDRDRFSWSGELFF	TGTGCCAGCAGCCAAGATCGGGACCGCTTCAGCTGGAGTGGGGAGCTGTTTTTT
many	.	TRBV20-1	TRBJ2-3	CSARDYLRESGTDTQYF	TGCAGTGCTAGAGATTATCTCCGAGAGTCAGGCACAGATACGCAGTATTTT
.	.	TRBV5-1	TRBJ1-1	CASSLVGGLATNTEAFF	TGCGCCAGCAGCTTGGTTGGGGGGTTGGCTACGAATACTGAAGCTTTCTTT
many	.	TRBV19	TRBJ1-4	CASSTSREGANEKLFF	TGTGCCAGTAGTACAAGTAGGGAGGGTGCTAATGAAAAACTGTTTTTT
many	TRBD2	TRBV19	TRBJ2-1	CASSIVHGGARNEQFF	TGTGCCAGTAGTATAGTTCACGGGGGGGCCAGGAATGAGCAGTTCTTC